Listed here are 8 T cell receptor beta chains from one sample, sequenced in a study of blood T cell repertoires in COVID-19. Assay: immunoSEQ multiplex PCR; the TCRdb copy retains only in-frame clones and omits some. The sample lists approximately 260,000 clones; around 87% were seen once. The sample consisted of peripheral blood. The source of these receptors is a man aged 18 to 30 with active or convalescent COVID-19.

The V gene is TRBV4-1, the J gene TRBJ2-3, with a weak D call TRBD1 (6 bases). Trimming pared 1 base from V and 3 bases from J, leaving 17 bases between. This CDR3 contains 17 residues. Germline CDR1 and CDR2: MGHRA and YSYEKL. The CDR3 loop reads CASSQGPQGRYTDTQYF. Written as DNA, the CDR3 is TGCGCCAGCAGCCAAGGACCCCAGGGGCGTTATACAGATACGCAGTATTTT.

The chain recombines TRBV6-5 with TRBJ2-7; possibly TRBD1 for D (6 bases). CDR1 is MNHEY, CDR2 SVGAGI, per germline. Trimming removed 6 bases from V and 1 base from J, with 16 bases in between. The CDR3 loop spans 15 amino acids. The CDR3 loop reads CASRPFEDRSYEQYF. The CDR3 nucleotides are TGTGCCAGCAGACCCTTCGAGGACAGATCCTACGAGCAGTACTTC.

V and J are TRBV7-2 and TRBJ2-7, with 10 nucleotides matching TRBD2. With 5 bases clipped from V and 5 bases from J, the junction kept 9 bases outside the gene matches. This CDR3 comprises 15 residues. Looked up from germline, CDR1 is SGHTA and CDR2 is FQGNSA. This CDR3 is CASSRFGLADDEQYF. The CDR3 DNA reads TGTGCCAGCAGCCGTTTTGGACTAGCGGATGACGAGCAGTACTTC. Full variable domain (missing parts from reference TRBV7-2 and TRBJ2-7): GAGVSQSPSNKVTEKGKDVELRCDPISGHTALYWYRQSLGQGLEFLIYFQGNSAPDKSGLPSDRFSAERTGGSVSTLTIQRTQQEDSAVYLCASSRFGLADDEQYFGPGTRLTVT.

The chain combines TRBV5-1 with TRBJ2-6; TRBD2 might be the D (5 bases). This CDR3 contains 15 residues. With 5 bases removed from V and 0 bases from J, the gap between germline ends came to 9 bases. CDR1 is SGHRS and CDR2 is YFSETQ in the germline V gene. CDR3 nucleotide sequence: TGCGCCAGCAGTATGGAGGTCTCTGGGGCCAACGTCCTGACTTTC. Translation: CASSMEVSGANVLTF.

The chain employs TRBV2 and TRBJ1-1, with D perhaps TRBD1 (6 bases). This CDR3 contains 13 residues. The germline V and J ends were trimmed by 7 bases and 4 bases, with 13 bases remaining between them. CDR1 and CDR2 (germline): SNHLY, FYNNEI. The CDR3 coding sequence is TGTGCCAGCACGGGGGGCATAGCCACTGAAGCTTTCTTT. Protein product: CASTGGIATEAFF.

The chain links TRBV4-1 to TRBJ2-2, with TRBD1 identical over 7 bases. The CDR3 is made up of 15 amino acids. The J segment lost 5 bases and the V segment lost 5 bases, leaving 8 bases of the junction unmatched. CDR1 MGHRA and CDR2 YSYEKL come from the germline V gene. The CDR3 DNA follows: TGCGCCAGCAGCATCCGACAGGGTGATACCGGGGAGCTGTTTTTT. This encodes CASSIRQGDTGELFF.

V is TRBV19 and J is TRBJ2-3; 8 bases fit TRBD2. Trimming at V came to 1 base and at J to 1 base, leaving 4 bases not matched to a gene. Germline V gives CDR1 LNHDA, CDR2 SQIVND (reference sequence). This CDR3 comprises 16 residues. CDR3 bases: TGTGCCAGTAGTATAGGTAGCGGGGCTGGCACAGATACGCAGTATTTT. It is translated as CASSIGSGAGTDTQYF.

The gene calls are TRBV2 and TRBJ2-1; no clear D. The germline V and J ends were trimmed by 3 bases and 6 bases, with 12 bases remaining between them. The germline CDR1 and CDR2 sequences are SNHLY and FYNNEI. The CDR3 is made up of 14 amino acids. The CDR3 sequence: CASSEAPSGNEQFF. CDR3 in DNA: TGTGCCAGCAGTGAGGCTCCCTCGGGCAATGAGCAGTTCTTC.